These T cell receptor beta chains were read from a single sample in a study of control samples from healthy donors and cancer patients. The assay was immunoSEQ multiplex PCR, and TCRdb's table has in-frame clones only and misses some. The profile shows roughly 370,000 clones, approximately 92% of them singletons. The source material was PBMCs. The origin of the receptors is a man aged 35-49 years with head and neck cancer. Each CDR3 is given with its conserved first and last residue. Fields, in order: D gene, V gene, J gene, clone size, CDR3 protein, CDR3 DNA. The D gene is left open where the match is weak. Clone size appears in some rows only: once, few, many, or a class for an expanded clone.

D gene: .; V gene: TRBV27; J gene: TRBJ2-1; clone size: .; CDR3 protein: CASSLYGRVSGNNEQFF; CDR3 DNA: TGTGCCAGCAGTTTATACGGACGAGTGTCCGGAAACAATGAGCAGTTCTTC
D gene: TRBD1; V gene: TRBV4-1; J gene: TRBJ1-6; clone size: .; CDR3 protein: CASSQATGTEDNSPLHF; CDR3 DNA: TGCGCCAGCAGCCAAGCGACAGGGACAGAGGATAATTCACCCCTCCACTTT
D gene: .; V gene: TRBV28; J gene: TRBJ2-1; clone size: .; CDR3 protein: CASSLDTLLGQFF; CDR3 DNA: TGTGCCAGCAGTCTGGACACGTTATTAGGGCAGTTCTTC
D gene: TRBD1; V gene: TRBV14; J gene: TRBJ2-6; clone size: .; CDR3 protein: CASRPYRGANVLTF; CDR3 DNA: TGTGCCAGCAGACCTTACAGGGGAGCCAACGTCCTGACTTTC
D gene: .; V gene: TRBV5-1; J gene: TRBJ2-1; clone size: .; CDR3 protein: CASSSTVGAKENNEQFF; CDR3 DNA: TGCGCCAGCAGCTCGACAGTCGGCGCTAAAGAAAACAATGAGCAGTTCTTC
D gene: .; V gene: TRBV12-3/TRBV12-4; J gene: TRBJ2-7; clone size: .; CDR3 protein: CASSLTNYEQYF; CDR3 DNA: TGTGCCAGCAGTTTAACTAACTACGAGCAGTACTTC
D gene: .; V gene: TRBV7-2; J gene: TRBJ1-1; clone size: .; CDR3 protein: CASSLEGTSRNTEAFF; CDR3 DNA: TGTGCCAGCAGCTTGGAGGGGACAAGCAGGAACACTGAAGCTTTCTTT
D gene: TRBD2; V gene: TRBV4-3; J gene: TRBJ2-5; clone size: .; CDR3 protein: CASSQDRLAGAYHLKTQYF; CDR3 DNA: TGCGCCAGCAGCCAAGATAGGCTAGCGGGGGCCTACCATCTGAAGACCCAGTACTTC
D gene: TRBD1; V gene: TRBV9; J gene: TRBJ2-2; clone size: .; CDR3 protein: CASSIQGTGELFF; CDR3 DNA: TGTGCCAGCAGCATACAGGGGACCGGGGAGCTGTTTTTT
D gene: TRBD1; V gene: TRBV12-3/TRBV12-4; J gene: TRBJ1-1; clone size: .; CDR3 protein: CASRAGGITEAFF; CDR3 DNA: TGTGCCAGCAGGGCAGGGGGGATCACTGAAGCTTTCTTT
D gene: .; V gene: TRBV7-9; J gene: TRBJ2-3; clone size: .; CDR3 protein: CASSLLRGRRTDTQYF; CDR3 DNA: TGTGCCAGCAGCTTATTGCGGGGGCGGCGCACAGATACGCAGTATTTT
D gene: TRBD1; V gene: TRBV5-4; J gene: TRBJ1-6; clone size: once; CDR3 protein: CASSLADRGRSPLHF; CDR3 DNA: TGTGCCAGCAGCTTGGCAGACAGGGGGCGATCACCCCTCCACTTT
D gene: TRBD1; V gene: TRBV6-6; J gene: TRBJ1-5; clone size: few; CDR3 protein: CASSPGTGPNQPQHF; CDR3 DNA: TGTGCCAGCAGTCCCGGGACAGGGCCCAATCAGCCCCAGCATTTT
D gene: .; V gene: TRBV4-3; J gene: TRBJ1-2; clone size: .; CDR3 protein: CASSQDKGDLTF; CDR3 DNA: TGCGCCAGCAGCCAAGATAAGGGCGATCTCACCTTC
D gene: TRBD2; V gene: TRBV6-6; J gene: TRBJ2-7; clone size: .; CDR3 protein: CASSPLGGSAEQYF; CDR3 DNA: TGTGCCAGCAGCCCTTTGGGGGGGTCCGCCGAGCAGTACTTC
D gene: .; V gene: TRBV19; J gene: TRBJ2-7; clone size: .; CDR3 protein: CASSNLSGGEQYF; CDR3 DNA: TGTGCCAGTAGTAACCTTAGCGGCGGCGAGCAGTACTTC
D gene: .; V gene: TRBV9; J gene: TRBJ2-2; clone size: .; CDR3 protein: CASSVRVEGTGELFF; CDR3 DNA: TGTGCCAGCAGCGTACGGGTCGAAGGGACCGGGGAGCTGTTTTTT
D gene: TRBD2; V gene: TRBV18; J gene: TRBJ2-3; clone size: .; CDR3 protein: CASSGSSGRSDTQYF; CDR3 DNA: TGTGCCAGCTCAGGGTCTAGCGGGAGGAGTGATACGCAGTATTTT
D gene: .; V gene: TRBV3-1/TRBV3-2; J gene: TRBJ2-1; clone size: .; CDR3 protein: CASSQLRPYNEQFF; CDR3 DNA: TGTGCCAGCAGCCAATTAAGGCCCTACAATGAGCAGTTCTTC
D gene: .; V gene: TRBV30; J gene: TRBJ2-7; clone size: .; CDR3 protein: CAWSPPGGGRVYF; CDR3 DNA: TGTGCCTGGAGTCCTCCCGGCGGTGGTCGGGTGTACTTC
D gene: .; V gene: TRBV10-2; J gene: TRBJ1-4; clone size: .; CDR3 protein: CASSESTPVPNEKLFF; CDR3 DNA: TGCGCCAGCAGTGAGTCGACACCAGTCCCCAATGAAAAACTGTTTTTT
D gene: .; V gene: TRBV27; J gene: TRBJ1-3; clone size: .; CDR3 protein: CASSLRSAPRLFSGNTIYF; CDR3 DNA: TGTGCCAGCAGTTTGCGCAGCGCCCCCAGATTATTCTCTGGAAACACCATATATTTT
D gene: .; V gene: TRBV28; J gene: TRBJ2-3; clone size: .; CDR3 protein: CASSIGPFQYF; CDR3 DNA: TGTGCCAGCAGCATCGGCCCCTTTCAGTATTTT
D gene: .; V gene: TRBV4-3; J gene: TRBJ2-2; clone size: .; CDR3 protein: CASSKLYDRNTGELFF; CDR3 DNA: TGCGCCAGCAGCAAGCTCTATGACAGGAACACCGGGGAGCTGTTTTTT
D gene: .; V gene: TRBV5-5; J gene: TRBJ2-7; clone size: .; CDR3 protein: CASSLMGPYEQYF; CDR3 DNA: TGTGCCAGCAGCTTGATGGGGCCCTACGAGCAGTACTTC
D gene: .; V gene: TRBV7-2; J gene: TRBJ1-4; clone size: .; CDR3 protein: CASSLARQSIAGSEKLFF; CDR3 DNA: TGTGCCAGCAGCTTAGCGCGACAGTCTATTGCAGGTAGTGAAAAACTGTTTTTT
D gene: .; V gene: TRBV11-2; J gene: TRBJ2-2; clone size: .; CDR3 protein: CASRFGGPNTGELFF; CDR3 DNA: TGTGCCAGCAGGTTCGGGGGGCCCAACACCGGGGAGCTGTTTTTT
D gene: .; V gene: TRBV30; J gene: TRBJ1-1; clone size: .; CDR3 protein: CAWSEDTEAFF; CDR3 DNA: TGTGCCTGGAGTGAGGATACTGAAGCTTTCTTT
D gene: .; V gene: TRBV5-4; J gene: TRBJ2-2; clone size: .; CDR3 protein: CASSSRARDTGELFF; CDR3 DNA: TGTGCCAGCAGCTCCAGGGCAAGGGACACCGGGGAGCTGTTTTTT
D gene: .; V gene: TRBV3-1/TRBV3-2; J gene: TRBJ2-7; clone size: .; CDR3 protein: CASRTTGSYEQYF; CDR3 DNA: TGTGCCAGCAGGACGACAGGCTCCTACGAGCAGTACTTC
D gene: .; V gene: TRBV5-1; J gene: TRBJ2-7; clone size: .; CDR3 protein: CASSLESRGDSHYEQYF; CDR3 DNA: TGCGCCAGCAGCTTGGAATCGCGGGGGGACAGTCACTACGAGCAGTACTTC
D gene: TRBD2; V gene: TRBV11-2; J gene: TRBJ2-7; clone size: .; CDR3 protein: CASSFLSPRGGVREQYF; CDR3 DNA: TGTGCCAGCAGCTTTTTGAGTCCACGGGGGGGAGTCCGCGAGCAGTACTTC
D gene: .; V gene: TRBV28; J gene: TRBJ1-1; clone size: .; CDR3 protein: CASREDLNTEAFF; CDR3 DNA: TGTGCCAGCAGAGAGGACCTGAACACTGAAGCTTTCTTT
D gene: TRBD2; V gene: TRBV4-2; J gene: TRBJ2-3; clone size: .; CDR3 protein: CASSRETSGRTDTQYF; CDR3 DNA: TGTGCCAGCAGCCGAGAGACTAGCGGACGCACAGATACGCAGTATTTT
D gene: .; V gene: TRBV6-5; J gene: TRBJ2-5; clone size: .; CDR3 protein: CASSYQGVGAQYF; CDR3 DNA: TGTGCCAGCAGTTACCAGGGCGTTGGGGCCCAGTACTTC
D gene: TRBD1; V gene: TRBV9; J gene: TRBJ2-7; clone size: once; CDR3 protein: CASSYGTASSYEQYF; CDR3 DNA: TGTGCCAGCAGTTACGGGACAGCAAGCTCCTACGAGCAGTACTTC
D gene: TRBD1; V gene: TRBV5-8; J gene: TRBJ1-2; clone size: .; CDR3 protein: CASSPDRQLNYGYTF; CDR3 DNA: TGTGCCAGCAGCCCGGACAGGCAACTTAACTATGGCTACACCTTC
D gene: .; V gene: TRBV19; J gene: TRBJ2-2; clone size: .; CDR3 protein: CASSITGNTGELFF; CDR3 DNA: TGTGCCAGTAGTATTACGGGCAACACCGGGGAGCTGTTTTTT
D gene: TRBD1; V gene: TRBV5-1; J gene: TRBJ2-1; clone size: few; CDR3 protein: CASSLDRGQFF; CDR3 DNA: TGCGCCAGCAGCTTGGACAGGGGGCAGTTCTTC
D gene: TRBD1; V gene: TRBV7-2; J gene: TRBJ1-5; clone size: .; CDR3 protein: CASSPDRNNQPQHF; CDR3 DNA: TGTGCCAGCAGCCCGGACAGGAACAATCAGCCCCAGCATTTT